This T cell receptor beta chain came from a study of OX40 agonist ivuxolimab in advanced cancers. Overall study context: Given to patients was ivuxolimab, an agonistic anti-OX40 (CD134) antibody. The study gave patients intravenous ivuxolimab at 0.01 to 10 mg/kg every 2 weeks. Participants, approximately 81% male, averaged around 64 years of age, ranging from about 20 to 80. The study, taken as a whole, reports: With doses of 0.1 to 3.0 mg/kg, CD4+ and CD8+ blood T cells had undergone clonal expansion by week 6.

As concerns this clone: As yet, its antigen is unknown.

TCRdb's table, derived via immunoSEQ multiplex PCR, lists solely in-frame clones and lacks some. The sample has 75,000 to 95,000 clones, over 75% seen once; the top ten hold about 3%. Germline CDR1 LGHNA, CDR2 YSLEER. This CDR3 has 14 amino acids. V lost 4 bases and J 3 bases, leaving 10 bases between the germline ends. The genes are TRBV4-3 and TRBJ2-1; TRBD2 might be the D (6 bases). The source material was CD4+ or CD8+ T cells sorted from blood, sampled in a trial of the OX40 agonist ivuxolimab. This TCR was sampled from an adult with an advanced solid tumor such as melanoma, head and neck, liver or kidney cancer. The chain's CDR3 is CASSLRGGYNEQFF. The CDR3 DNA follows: TGCGCCAGCAGCCTAAGGGGAGGCTACAATGAGCAGTTCTTC.